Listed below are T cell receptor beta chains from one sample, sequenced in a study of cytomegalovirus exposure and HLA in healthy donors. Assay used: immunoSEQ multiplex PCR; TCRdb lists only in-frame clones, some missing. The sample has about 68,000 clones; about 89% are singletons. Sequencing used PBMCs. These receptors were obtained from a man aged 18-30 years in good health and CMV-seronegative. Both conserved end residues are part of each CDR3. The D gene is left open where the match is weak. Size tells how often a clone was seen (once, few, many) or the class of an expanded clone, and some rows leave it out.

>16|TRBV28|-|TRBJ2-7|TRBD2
CASSLRSSGVIYEQYF
TGTGCCAGCAGTTTACGGTCTAGCGGGGTGATATACGAGCAGTACTTC
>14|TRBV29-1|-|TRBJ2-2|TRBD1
CSGGGTGGPGELFF
TGCAGCGGGGGGGGGACAGGGGGTCCCGGGGAGCTGTTTTTT
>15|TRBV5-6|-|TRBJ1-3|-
CASSTLPGAGNTIYF
TGTGCCAGCAGCACCCTACCAGGGGCCGGAAACACCATATATTTT
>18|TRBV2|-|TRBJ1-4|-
CASSPLGIVVGANEKLFF
TGTGCCAGCAGCCCTCTGGGGATTGTAGTGGGAGCTAATGAAAAACTGTTTTTT
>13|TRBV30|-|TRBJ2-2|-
CAWSAFAPGELFF
TGTGCCTGGAGTGCATTTGCGCCCGGGGAGCTGTTTTTT
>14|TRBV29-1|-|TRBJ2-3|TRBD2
CSVPLAGRTDTQYF
TGCAGCGTTCCCCTAGCGGGACGCACAGATACGCAGTATTTT
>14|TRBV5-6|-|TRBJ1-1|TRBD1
CASSFRQGAPQAFF
TGTGCCAGCAGCTTCCGACAGGGGGCCCCACAAGCTTTCTTT
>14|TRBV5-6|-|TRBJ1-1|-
CASSLPYSNTEAFF
TGTGCCAGCAGCTTACCGTACAGCAACACTGAAGCTTTCTTT
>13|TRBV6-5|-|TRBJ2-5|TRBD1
CASRWTGKETQYF
TGTGCCAGCAGATGGACAGGGAAAGAGACCCAGTACTTC
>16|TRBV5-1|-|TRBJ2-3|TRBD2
CASSLAAGGPSDTQYF
TGCGCCAGCAGCTTGGCAGCGGGAGGGCCGTCAGATACGCAGTATTTT
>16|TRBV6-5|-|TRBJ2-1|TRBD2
CASSFVGLAGINEQFF
TGTGCCAGCAGTTTCGTGGGACTAGCGGGAATTAATGAGCAGTTCTTC
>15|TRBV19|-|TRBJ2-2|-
CASSTGLFPTGELFF
TGTGCCAGTAGTACCGGACTTTTTCCAACCGGGGAGCTGTTTTTT
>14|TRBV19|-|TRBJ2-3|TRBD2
CATSRGGSMDTQYF
TGTGCCACTTCAAGAGGCGGGAGTATGGATACGCAGTATTTT
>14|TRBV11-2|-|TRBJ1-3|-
CASSFDSSGNTIYF
TGTGCCAGCAGCTTCGACAGCTCTGGAAACACCATATATTTT
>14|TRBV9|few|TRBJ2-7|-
CASSALGSSYEQYF
TGTGCCAGCAGCGCCTTAGGGAGCTCCTACGAGCAGTACTTC
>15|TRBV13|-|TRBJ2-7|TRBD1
CASSWKGAVLNEQYF
TGTGCCAGCAGCTGGAAGGGGGCGGTACTGAACGAGCAGTACTTC
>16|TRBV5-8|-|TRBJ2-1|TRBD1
CASNRLRQGAHNEQFF
TGTGCCAGCAACCGATTAAGACAGGGGGCCCACAATGAGCAGTTCTTC
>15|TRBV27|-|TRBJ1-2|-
CASAVGGASIHGYTF
TGTGCCAGCGCCGTGGGGGGGGCGAGTATTCATGGCTACACCTTC
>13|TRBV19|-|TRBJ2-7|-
CASSIDTGSEQYF
TGTGCCAGTAGTATAGATACCGGGAGCGAGCAGTACTTC
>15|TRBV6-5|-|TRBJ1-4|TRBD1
CASSRTGVSNEKLFF
TGTGCCAGCAGCCGAACAGGGGTATCTAATGAAAAACTGTTTTTT
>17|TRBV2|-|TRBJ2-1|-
CASSEARRLVGVNEQFF
TGTGCCAGCAGTGAAGCGCGAAGACTAGTGGGGGTTAATGAGCAGTTCTTC
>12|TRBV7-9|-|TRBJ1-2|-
CASSPPPDGYTF
TGTGCCAGCAGCCCCCCCCCGGATGGCTACACCTTC
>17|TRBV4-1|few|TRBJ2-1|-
CASSRLPPTKKGDEQFF
TGCGCCAGCAGCCGCCTGCCTCCGACTAAGAAGGGGGATGAGCAGTTCTTC
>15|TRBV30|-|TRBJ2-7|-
CAWSVRRVVAYEQYF
TGTGCCTGGAGTGTACGGCGGGTCGTAGCCTACGAGCAGTACTTC
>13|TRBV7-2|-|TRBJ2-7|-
CASSFEPGYEQYF
TGTGCCAGCAGCTTCGAACCCGGTTACGAGCAGTACTTC
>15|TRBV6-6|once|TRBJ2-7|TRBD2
CASIRTSGRVYEQYF
TGTGCCAGCATTAGGACTAGCGGGAGGGTGTATGAGCAGTACTTC
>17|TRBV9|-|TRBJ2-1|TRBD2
CASSPRVSGRAYNEQFF
TGTGCCAGCAGCCCACGTGTTAGCGGGAGGGCCTACAATGAGCAGTTCTTC
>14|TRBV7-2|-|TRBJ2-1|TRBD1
CASSYRGVYNEQFF
TGTGCCAGCAGCTACAGGGGAGTCTACAATGAGCAGTTCTTC
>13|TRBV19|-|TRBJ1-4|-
CASKESTNEKLFF
TGTGCCAGTAAGGAGTCAACTAATGAAAAACTGTTTTTT
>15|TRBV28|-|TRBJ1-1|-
CASSLKQVANTEAFF
TGTGCCAGCAGTTTGAAACAGGTCGCGAACACTGAAGCTTTCTTT
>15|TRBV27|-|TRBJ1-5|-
CASSLGGGLNQPQHF
TGTGCCAGCAGTTTAGGCGGGGGGCTAAATCAGCCCCAGCATTTT
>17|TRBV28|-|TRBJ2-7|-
CASSLSARDRSRDEQYF
TGTGCCAGCAGTTTATCGGCCCGAGACAGGTCCCGGGACGAGCAGTACTTC
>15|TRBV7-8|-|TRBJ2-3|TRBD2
CASSVSGTSTDTQYF
TGTGCCAGCAGCGTTAGCGGGACTAGCACAGATACGCAGTATTTT
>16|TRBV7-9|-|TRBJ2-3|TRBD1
CASSSGQAQGTDTQYF
TGTGCCAGCAGCTCCGGACAGGCCCAAGGCACAGATACGCAGTATTTT
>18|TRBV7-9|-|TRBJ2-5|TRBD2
CASSWGRLAGPGGETQYF
TGTGCCAGCAGCTGGGGTAGACTAGCGGGACCCGGGGGGGAGACCCAGTACTTC
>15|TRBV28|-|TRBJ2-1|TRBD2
CASSGSGRGYNEQFF
TGTGCCAGCAGTGGTAGCGGGAGGGGTTACAATGAGCAGTTCTTC
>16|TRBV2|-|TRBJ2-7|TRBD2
CASRIGGRNNAYEQYF
TGTGCCAGCAGGATCGGCGGGAGGAATAATGCCTACGAGCAGTACTTC
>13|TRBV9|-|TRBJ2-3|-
CASSGVFTDTQYF
TGTGCCAGCAGCGGAGTATTCACAGATACGCAGTATTTT
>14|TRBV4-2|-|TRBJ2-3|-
CASSQAGDLDTQYF
TGTGCCAGCAGCCAAGCGGGAGATCTAGATACGCAGTATTTT
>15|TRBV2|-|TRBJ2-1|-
CASSEGFGGSDEQFF
TGTGCCAGCAGTGAAGGTTTTGGGGGGAGCGATGAGCAGTTCTTC
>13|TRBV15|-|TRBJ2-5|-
CATSSNYLWAQYF
TGTGCCACCAGCAGTAACTACCTTTGGGCCCAGTACTTC
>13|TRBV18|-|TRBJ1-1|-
CASSLGQNTEAFF
TGTGCCAGCTCCCTTGGACAGAACACTGAAGCTTTCTTT
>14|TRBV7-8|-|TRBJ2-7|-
CASSQRTVLYEQYF
TGTGCCAGCAGCCAACGGACTGTTTTGTACGAGCAGTACTTC
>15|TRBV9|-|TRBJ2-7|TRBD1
CASSAGDRVRDEQYF
TGTGCCAGCAGCGCGGGGGACAGGGTCAGGGACGAGCAGTACTTC